The 25 T cell receptor beta chains presented below share a single source sample, sequenced in a study of cytomegalovirus exposure and HLA in healthy donors (dated by TCRdb to about 2017). Libraries were built with the immunoSEQ multiplex PCR assay. TCRdb holds this immuneACCESS table with in-frame rearrangements only. Some clones are missing; in checked studies, unresolved V genes explain under half, and the rest has no known cause. Within this sample are 170,000 or so clones, with around 82% of them counted one time only. Jointly, the top ten make up roughly 2.8% of the sample. Material for sequencing was PBMCs. These receptor sequences come from a woman between 18 and 29 years old in good health and CMV-seropositive.

The chain links TRBV5-1 to TRBJ2-1; TRBD2 aligns across 9 bases. V lost 0 bases to trimming and J lost 6 bases; unmatched junction nucleotides: 7. This CDR3 region has 16 residues. CDR1 SGHRS and CDR2 YFSETQ come from the germline V gene. CDR3 DNA sequence: TGCGCCAGCAGCTTGGGAGGTGGCGGGGGGGCCAATGAGCAGTTCTTC. Translating gives CASSLGGGGGANEQFF.

The chain joins TRBV7-9 to TRBJ1-1, with 7 bases lining up with TRBD1. The length of the CDR3 is 14 residues. The ends lost 4 bases at V and 7 bases at J; junction bases unmatched: 9. Germline loops: CDR1 SEHNR, CDR2 FQNEAQ (reference sequence). The CDR3 coding sequence is TGTGCCAGCAGCTCCCCGACAGGGATTGATGAAGCTTTCTTT. It yields the protein CASSSPTGIDEAFF.

The chain uses TRBV18 and TRBJ2-1, with D possibly matching TRBD2 (6 bases). Per the germline V gene, CDR1 is KGHSH and CDR2 is LQKENI. V lost 5 bases and J lost 0, with 11 bases in between. The CDR3 extends over 15 amino acids. CDR3 amino acids: CASSIERVSYNEQFF. CDR3 DNA sequence: TGTGCCAGCTCAATCGAGCGGGTCTCCTACAATGAGCAGTTCTTC.

The CDR3 protein is CASSLGDRSPLHF. CDR3 coding DNA: TGTGCCAGCAGCTTGGGCGACCGGTCACCCCTCCACTTT. The chain employs TRBV11-3 and TRBJ1-6; D is unclear. The CDR3 is 13 amino acids. Germline CDR1 reads SGHNT; CDR2 reads YENEEA. The V and J ends lost 3 bases and 10 bases respectively, with 10 bases between them.

The J gene is TRBJ2-7, the V gene TRBV19; maybe TRBD1 (6 bases). Trimming removed 6 bases from V and 6 bases from J, with 12 bases in between. The CDR3 covers 12 residues. In germline, CDR1 is LNHDA, CDR2 SQIVND (reference sequence). The CDR3 sequence is CASRTRGGEQYF. Written as DNA, the CDR3 is TGTGCCAGTAGAACGAGAGGGGGCGAGCAGTACTTC.

J is TRBJ2-1 and V is TRBV2; TRBD1 matches 7 bases. CDR1 and CDR2 from the germline V gene are SNHLY and FYNNEI. The J segment lost 3 bases and the V segment lost 9 bases, leaving 2 bases of the junction unmatched. This CDR3 is 12 amino acids long. The CDR3 protein is CARRDSYNEQFF. CDR3 nucleotides: TGTGCCAGACGGGACAGCTACAATGAGCAGTTCTTC.

The chain combines TRBV6-5 with TRBJ2-3; D unclear. Germline loops: CDR1 MNHEY, CDR2 SVGAGI. The CDR3 extends over 14 amino acids. V was shortened by 3 bases and J by 2 bases, with 9 bases between the two germline ends. CDR3 in DNA: TGTGCCAGCAGTTATCGGCAGGCCACAGATACGCAGTATTTT. Its translation is CASSYRQATDTQYF.

The rearrangement joins TRBV19 to TRBJ2-7; 8 bases map to TRBD1. V dropped 1 base and J dropped 5; count of bases not matched to a gene: 10. Germline V lookup: CDR1 LNHDA, CDR2 SQIVND (reference sequence). The CDR3 length is 16 residues. The CDR3 sequence is CASSIGGARGRHEQYF. CDR3 in DNA: TGTGCCAGTAGTATAGGAGGGGCCAGGGGGCGCCACGAGCAGTACTTC.

The V and J genes are TRBV7-3 and TRBJ2-6, with a weak D call TRBD2 (7 bases). The germline V and J ends were trimmed by 5 bases and 0 bases, with 14 bases remaining between them. From germline, CDR1 is SGHTA and CDR2 FQGTGA. The CDR3 has 17 amino acids. The CDR3 reads CASSLGGPTSGANVLTF. CDR3 DNA: TGTGCCAGCAGCCTCGGGGGGCCGACCTCTGGGGCCAACGTCCTGACTTTC.

The chain has TRBV9 and TRBJ1-2; 9 nucleotides align to TRBD1. V shed 4 bases and J 7 bases; nucleotides not matched to a gene: 17. Germline V CDR1 and CDR2: SGDLS, YYNGEE. CDR3 length equals 17 residues. CDR3 nucleotides: TGTGCCAGCAGCCCGGGGACAGGGAAACTAAACGTAGGTGGCTACACCTTC. It yields the protein CASSPGTGKLNVGGYTF.

The rearrangement uses TRBV6-5 and TRBJ1-6, with 7 positions matching TRBD1. Looked up from germline, CDR1 is MNHEY and CDR2 is SVGAGI. After removal of 6 bases from V and 3 bases from J, the junction contained 5 bases not matched to a gene. The CDR3 length is 15 residues. Here the CDR3 DNA reads TGTGCCAGCAGATTACAGGGGAACTATAATTCACCCCTCCACTTT. This gives the protein CASRLQGNYNSPLHF.

V and J are TRBV7-9 and TRBJ2-7; 9 bases are a match to TRBD1. The V and J ends lost 4 bases and 3 bases, in that order; junction bases with no gene match: 10. Germline V gene lookup returns CDR1 SEHNR and CDR2 FQNEAQ (reference sequence). This CDR3 spans 16 amino acids. The CDR3 is CASSSTSGQGFYEQYF. The CDR3 DNA is TGTGCCAGCAGCTCCACCTCGGGACAGGGATTCTACGAGCAGTACTTC. The full variable domain, rest sourced from reference TRBV7-9 and TRBJ2-7, is DTGVSQNPRHKITKRGQNVTFRCDPISEHNRLYWYRQTLGQGPEFLTYFQNEAQLEKSRLLSDRFSAERPKGSFSTLEIQRTEQGDSAMYLCASSSTSGQGFYEQYFGPGTRLTVT.

The V and J genes are TRBV4-1 and TRBJ2-7; the D gene is possibly TRBD2 (5 bases). CDR1 is MGHRA, CDR2 YSYEKL, per germline. The CDR3 is 14 amino acids. V was clipped by 4 bases and J by 6 bases, with 16 bases between them. CDR3 in amino acids: CASSLPGGSGEQYF. The CDR3, as DNA: TGCGCCAGCAGCCTCCCCGGAGGATCGGGCGAGCAGTACTTC.

The V gene is TRBV20-1, the J gene TRBJ2-7; D uncertain. The CDR3 sequence is 11 residues long. With 3 bases removed from V and 5 bases from J, the gap between germline ends came to 8 bases. Germline V gives CDR1 DFQATT, CDR2 SNEGSKA (reference sequence). The CDR3 loop is CSARYNDEQYF. CDR3 nucleotides: TGCAGTGCTAGGTACAACGACGAGCAGTACTTC.

The CDR3 DNA reads as TGCGCCAGCAGCTTTTACTCTGGACAGGGACGGTATGGAGAAAAACTGTTTTTT. As protein: CASSFYSGQGRYGEKLFF. The rearrangement joins TRBV5-1 to TRBJ1-4; 8 bases agree with TRBD1. V was pared by 2 bases and J by 8 bases, with 17 bases of the junction left unmatched. Germline assignment: CDR1 SGHRS and CDR2 YFSETQ. The CDR3 totals 18 residues. The variable domain in full, completed from reference TRBV5-1 and TRBJ1-4, reads KAGVTQTPRYLIKTRGQQVTLSCSPISGHRSVSWYQQTPGQGLQFLFEYFSETQRNKGNFPGRFSGRQFSNSRSEMNVSTLELGDSALYLCASSFYSGQGRYGEKLFFGSGTQLSVL.

V gene TRBV29-1 combines with J gene TRBJ1-1; 10 bases match TRBD1. Germline V gene sequence: CDR1 SQVTM, CDR2 ANQGSEA. Germline trimming cut 4 bases from V and 6 bases from J; bases unmatched to any gene: 2. The CDR3 consists of 12 residues. The CDR3 coding sequence is TGCAGCGTTGGACAGGGGGCGGCTGAAGCTTTCTTT. This translates into CSVGQGAAEAFF.

CDR3 nucleotide sequence: TGTGCCACCAGCAGAGATCGGGGGACCGGGGAGCTGTTTTTT. Amino acids: CATSRDRGTGELFF. The chain carries TRBV15 and TRBJ2-2; maybe TRBD2 (6 bases). V was cut by 0 bases and J by 5 bases, with 7 bases left in between. There are 14 residues in the CDR3. The V gene's germline CDR1 is LNHNV and CDR2 YYDKDF (reference sequence).

The rearrangement uses TRBV6-6 and TRBJ2-3; the D is unclear. This CDR3 is 15 amino acids long. CDR1 MNHNY and CDR2 SVGAGI come from the germline V gene (reference sequence). V lost 7 bases and J lost 1, with 15 bases in between. CDR3 coding DNA: TGTGCCAGCATCAGTTCGCCTTACGGCACAGATACGCAGTATTTT. It encodes CASISSPYGTDTQYF.

The chain employs TRBV7-8 and TRBJ1-2; a weak D match, TRBD1 (5 bases). The germline V gene has CDR1 SGHVS and CDR2 FQNEAQ. Trimming removed 3 bases from V and 5 bases from J, with 19 bases in between. This CDR3 contains 16 residues. The CDR3, as DNA: TGTGCCAGCAGCTTTCCTAGAACAGGAAGGTTTTATGGCTACACCTTC. This sequence encodes CASSFPRTGRFYGYTF.

The chain has TRBV23-1 and TRBJ1-2, with a weak D call TRBD1 (5 bases). TRBV23-1 is marked as an open reading frame, function uncertain. The CDR3 has 13 amino acids. The V gene lost 3 bases and the J gene lost 8 bases, with 13 bases spanning the gap. CDR3 sequence: CASSHKGPAGYTF. CDR3 in DNA: TGCGCCAGCAGTCACAAGGGGCCAGCGGGCTACACCTTC.

The chain combines TRBV29-1 with TRBJ2-3, with D possibly being TRBD2 (6 bases). The CDR3 is made up of 14 amino acids. V lost 3 bases to trimming and J lost 2 bases, with 12 bases between them. Germline lookup yields CDR1 SQVTM and CDR2 ANQGSEA. The DNA of the CDR3 is TGCAGCGTTGACGCAGCGGGCTACACAGATACGCAGTATTTT. Translated, it gives CSVDAAGYTDTQYF.

The V and J genes are TRBV11-2 and TRBJ2-2, with 7 bases matching TRBD1. Germline V gives CDR1 SGHAT, CDR2 FQNNGV. V gave up 6 bases and J gave up 3 bases; unmatched junction bases: 10. The CDR3 length is 16 residues. The CDR3 DNA sequence: TGTGCCAGCAGTCAAAGACAGGGCAAGGACACCGGGGAGCTGTTTTTT. It yields the protein CASSQRQGKDTGELFF.

The gene calls are TRBV7-3 and TRBJ1-1; possible D gene TRBD1, 6 bases. V was trimmed by 5 bases and J by 1 base, leaving 14 bases between them. Germline CDR1 SGHTA, CDR2 FQGTGA. The CDR3 is 15 amino acids. The CDR3 spells CASSPGQTGNTEAFF. The CDR3, as DNA: TGTGCCAGCAGCCCCGGCCAGACAGGGAACACTGAAGCTTTCTTT.

As DNA, the CDR3 is TGTGCCAGCAGTGAAGCCGTGCTTTCAGGCGAGCAGTACTTC. Its protein is CASSEAVLSGEQYF. The chain carries TRBV6-1 and TRBJ2-7; D is unresolved. V was pared by 0 bases and J by 6 bases, with 12 bases between. The CDR3 is made up of 14 amino acids. Germline CDR1 reads MNHNS; CDR2 reads SASEGT.

This chain connects TRBV7-3 to TRBJ2-2, with TRBD2 as a possible D gene (7 bases). V lost 5 bases and J 5 bases, leaving 18 bases between the germline ends. The CDR3 is 16 amino acids. Germline CDR1 and CDR2: SGHTA and FQGTGA. CDR3 bases: TGTGCCAGCAGCCGAAGGGGGGGCCCCGGAACCGGGGAGCTGTTTTTT. It specifies CASSRRGGPGTGELFF.